This T cell receptor (beta chain) was obtained from a study of multiple sclerosis patients with progressive multifocal leukoencephalopathy. In the study overall: Multiple sclerosis patients on natalizumab who never developed PML served as longitudinally sampled controls. General study results and limits: It is unclear whether the findings reflect JC virus infection or general immunocompromise.

Comments on this clone: Its antigen remains unidentified.

As for time point: before natalizumab initiation. T0 refers to blood drawn before natalizumab was first infused. The method was immunoSEQ multiplex PCR; TCRdb's version includes in-frame clones alone and lacks a portion of them. The profile shows roughly 34,000 clones, 89% of them singletons. The CDR3 runs to 15 residues. Germline V gene sequence: CDR1 MDHEN, CDR2 SYDVKM. V lost 8 bases and J lost 3; bases outside the gene matches: 9. The clonotype was recovered from a human donor with multiple sclerosis. The specimen was PBMCs. J is TRBJ1-4 and V is TRBV28; the match to TRBD1 covers 7 bases. The CDR3 coding sequence is TGTGCCAGCTGCCTGACAGGGATTTCTAATGAAAAACTGTTTTTT. Residues: CASCLTGISNEKLFF.